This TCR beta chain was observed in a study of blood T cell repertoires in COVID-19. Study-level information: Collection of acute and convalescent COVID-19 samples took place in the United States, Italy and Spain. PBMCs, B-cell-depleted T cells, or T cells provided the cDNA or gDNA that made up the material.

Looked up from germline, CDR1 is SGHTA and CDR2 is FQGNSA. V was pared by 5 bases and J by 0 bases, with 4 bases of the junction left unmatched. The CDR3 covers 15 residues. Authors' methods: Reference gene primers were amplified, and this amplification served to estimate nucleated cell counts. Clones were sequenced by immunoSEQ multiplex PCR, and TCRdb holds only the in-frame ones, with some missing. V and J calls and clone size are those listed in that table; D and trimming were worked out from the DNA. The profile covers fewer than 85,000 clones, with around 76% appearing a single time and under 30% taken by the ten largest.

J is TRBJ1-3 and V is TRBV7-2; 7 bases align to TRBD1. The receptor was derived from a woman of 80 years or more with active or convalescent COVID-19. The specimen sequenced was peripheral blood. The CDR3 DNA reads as TGTGCCAGCAGCCTTAGGACAGGCTCTGGAAACACCATATATTTT. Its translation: CASSLRTGSGNTIYF.